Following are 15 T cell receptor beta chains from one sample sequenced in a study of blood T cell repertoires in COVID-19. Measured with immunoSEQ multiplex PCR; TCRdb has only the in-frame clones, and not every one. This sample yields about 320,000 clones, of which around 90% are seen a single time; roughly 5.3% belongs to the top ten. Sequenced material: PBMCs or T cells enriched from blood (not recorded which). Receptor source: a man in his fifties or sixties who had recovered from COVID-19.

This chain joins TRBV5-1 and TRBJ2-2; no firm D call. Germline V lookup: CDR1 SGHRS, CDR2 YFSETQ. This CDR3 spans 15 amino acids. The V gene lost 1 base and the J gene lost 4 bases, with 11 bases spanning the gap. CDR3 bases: TGCGCCAGCAGCTTGATGACACCAGCCACCGGGGAGCTGTTTTTT. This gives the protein CASSLMTPATGELFF.

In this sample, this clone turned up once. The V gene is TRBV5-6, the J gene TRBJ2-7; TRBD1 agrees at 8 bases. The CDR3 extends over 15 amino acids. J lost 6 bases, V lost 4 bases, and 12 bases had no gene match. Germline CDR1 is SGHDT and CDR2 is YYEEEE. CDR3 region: CASSKVSPGGGEQYF. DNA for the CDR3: TGTGCCAGCAGCAAAGTTTCGCCAGGGGGCGGCGAGCAGTACTTC.

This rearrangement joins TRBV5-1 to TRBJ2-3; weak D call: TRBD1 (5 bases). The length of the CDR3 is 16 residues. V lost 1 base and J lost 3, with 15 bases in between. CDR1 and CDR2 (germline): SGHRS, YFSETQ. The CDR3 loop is CASSLTIGVSTDTQYF. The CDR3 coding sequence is TGCGCCAGCAGCTTGACCATAGGGGTATCAACAGATACGCAGTATTTT.

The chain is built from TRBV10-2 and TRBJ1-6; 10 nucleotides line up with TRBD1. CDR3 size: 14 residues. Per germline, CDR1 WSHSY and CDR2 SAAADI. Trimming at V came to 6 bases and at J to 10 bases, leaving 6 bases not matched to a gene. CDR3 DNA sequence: TGCGCCAGCAGATTAGACAGGGGGCTATCACCCCTCCACTTT. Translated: CASRLDRGLSPLHF.

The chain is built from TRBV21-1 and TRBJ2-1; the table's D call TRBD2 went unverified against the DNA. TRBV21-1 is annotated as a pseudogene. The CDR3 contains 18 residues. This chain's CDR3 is CASSKGMASGSSYNEQFF. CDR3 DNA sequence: TGTGCCAGCAGCAAAGGAATGGCTAGCGGGAGCTCCTACAATGAGCAGTTCTTC.

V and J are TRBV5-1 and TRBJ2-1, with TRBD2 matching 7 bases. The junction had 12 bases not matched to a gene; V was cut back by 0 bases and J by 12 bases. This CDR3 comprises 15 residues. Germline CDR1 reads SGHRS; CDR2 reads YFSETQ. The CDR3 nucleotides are TGCGCCAGCAGCTTGGATCTGGCGGGAGTGAGCCGGCAGTTCTTC. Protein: CASSLDLAGVSRQFF.

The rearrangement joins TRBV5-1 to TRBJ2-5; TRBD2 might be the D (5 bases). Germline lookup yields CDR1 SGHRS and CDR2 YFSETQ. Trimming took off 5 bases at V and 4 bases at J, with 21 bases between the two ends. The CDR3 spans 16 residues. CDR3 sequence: CASRRPTGQAGETQYF. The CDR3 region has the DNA TGCGCCAGCAGACGACCTACGGGCCAGGCGGGAGAGACCCAGTACTTC.

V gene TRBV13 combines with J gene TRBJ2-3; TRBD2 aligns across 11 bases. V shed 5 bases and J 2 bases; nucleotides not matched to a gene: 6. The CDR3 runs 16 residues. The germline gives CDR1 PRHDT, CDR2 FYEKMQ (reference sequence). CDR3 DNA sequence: TGTGCCAGCAGCCTACAGACTAGCGGGAACACAGATACGCAGTATTTT. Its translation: CASSLQTSGNTDTQYF. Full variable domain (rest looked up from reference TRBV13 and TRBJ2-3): AAGVIQSPRHLIKEKRETATLKCYPIPRHDTVYWYQQGPGQDPQFLISFYEKMQSDKGSIPDRFSAQQFSDYHSELNMSSLELGDSALYFCASSLQTSGNTDTQYFGPGTRLTVL.

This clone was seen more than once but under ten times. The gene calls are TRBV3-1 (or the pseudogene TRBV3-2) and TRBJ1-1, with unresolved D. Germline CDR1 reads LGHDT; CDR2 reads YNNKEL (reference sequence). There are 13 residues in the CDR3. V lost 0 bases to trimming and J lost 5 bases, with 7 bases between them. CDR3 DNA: TGTGCCAGCAGCCAAGAACAGATAACTGAAGCTTTCTTT. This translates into CASSQEQITEAFF.

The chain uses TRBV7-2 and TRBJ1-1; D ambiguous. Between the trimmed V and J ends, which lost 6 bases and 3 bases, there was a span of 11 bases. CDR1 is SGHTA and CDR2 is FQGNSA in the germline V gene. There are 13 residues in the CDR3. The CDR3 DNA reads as TGTGCCAGCAGTCCACTGGGCTACACTGAAGCTTTCTTT. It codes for CASSPLGYTEAFF.

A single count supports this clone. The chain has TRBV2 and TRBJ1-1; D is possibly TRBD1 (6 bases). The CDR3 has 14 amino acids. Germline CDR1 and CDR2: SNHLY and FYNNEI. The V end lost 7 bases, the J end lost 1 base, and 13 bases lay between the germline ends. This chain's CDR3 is CASIERGGNTEAFF. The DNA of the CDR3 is TGTGCCAGCATCGAGAGAGGGGGGAACACTGAAGCTTTCTTT.

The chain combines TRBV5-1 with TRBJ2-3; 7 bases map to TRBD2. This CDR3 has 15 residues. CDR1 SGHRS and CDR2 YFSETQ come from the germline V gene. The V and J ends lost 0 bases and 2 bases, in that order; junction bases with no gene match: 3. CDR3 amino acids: CASSLALAATDTQYF. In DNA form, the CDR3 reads TGCGCCAGCAGCTTGGCCCTAGCGGCCACAGATACGCAGTATTTT.

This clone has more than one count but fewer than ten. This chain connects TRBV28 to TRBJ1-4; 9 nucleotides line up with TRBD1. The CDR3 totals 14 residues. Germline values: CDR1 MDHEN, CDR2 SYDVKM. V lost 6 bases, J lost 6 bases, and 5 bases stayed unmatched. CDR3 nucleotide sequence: TGTGCCAGCAGCCCAGGGACAGGGTATGAAAAACTGTTTTTT. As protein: CASSPGTGYEKLFF.

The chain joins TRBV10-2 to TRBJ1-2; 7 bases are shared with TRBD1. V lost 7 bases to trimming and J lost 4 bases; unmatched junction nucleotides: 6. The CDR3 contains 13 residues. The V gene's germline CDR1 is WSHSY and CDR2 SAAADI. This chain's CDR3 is CASIETGSYGYTF. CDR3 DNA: TGCGCCAGCATAGAGACAGGGAGCTATGGCTACACCTTC.

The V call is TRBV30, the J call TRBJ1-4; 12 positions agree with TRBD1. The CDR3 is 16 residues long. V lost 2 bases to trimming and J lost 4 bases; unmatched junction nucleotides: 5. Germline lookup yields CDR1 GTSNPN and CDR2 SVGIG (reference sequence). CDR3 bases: TGTGCCTGGAGTCCGGGACAGGGGGCGATTAATGAAAAACTGTTTTTT. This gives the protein CAWSPGQGAINEKLFF.